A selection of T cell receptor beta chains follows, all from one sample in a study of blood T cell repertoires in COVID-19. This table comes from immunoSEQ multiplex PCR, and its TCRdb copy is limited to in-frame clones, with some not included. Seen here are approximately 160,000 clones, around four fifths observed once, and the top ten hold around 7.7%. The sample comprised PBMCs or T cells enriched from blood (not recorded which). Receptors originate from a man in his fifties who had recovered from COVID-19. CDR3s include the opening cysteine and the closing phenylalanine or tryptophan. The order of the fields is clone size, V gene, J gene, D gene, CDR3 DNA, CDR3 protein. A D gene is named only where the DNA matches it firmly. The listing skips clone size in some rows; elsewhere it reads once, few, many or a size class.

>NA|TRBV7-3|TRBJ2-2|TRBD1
TGTGCCAGCAGCTTATCGGGACAGGCCCAAAACACCGGGGAGCTGTTTTTT
CASSLSGQAQNTGELFF
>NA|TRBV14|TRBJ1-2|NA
TGTGCCAGCAGCCCCGGGTCCTATGGCTACACCTTC
CASSPGSYGYTF
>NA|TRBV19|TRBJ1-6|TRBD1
TGTGCCAGTAAGGGACAGGGGGATTCACCCCTCCACTTT
CASKGQGDSPLHF
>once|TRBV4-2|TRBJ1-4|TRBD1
TGTGCCAGCAGCCAAGAGAGCGGGACAGGTCTTGAAAAACTGTTTTTT
CASSQESGTGLEKLFF
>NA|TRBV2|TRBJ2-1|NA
TGTGCCAGCAGTGAAGGACTTTACAATGAGCAGTTCTTC
CASSEGLYNEQFF
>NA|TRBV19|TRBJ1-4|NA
TGTGCCAGTAGTAGGAGGGAAGGTTCTAATGAAAAACTGTTTTTT
CASSRREGSNEKLFF
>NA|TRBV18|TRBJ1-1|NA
TGTGCCAGCTCACCACGTCAGGGCATGAACACTGAAGCTTTCTTT
CASSPRQGMNTEAFF
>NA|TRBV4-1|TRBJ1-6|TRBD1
TGCGCCAGCAGCCAAGTGGTGGGACAGGGTGATTCACCCCTCCACTTT
CASSQVVGQGDSPLHF
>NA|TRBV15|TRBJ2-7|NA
TGTGCCACCAGCAGAGAGGTAGCGGTTAGCTCCTACGAGCAGTACTTC
CATSREVAVSSYEQYF
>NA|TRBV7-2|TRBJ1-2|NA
TGTGCCAGCAGCTTAACAGGACAGCCGGGCTACACCTTC
CASSLTGQPGYTF
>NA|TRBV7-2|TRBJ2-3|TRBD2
TGTGCCAGCAGCCTCGGGTGGTCGGGGGGTGGAGATACGCAGTATTTT
CASSLGWSGGGDTQYF
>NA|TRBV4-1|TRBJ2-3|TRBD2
TGCGCCAGCAGCCAAAGCGGGGCTAGCACAGATACGCAGTATTTT
CASSQSGASTDTQYF
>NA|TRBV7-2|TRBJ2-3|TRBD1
TGTGCCAGCAGCTCCTGGACAGGGGGTTACACAGATACGCAGTATTTT
CASSSWTGGYTDTQYF
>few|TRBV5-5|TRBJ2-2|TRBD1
TGTGCCAGCAGCTTGGATCCGGGACAGGGGAGTTTCGGGGAGCTGTTTTTT
CASSLDPGQGSFGELFF
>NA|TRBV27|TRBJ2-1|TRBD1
TGTGCCAGCGCTCCCGGGACAGGGGGTTACAATGAGCAGTTCTTC
CASAPGTGGYNEQFF
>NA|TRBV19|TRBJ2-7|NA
TGTGCCAGTAGCAACGGGGAATCTGGGAACGAGCAGTACTTC
CASSNGESGNEQYF
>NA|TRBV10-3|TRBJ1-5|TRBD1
TGTGCCATCAGTGAATCAGGGGGGAGCAATCAGCCCCAGCATTTT
CAISESGGSNQPQHF
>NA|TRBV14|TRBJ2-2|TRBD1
TGTGCCAGCAGACCACGGACAGGGGGAATCGGGGAGCTGTTTTTT
CASRPRTGGIGELFF
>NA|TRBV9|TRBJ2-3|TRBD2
TGTGCCAGCAGCGCACTAGCGGGGGGGGGCACAGATACGCAGTATTTT
CASSALAGGGTDTQYF
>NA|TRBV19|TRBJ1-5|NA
TGTGCCAGTAGTTCTTACCCGGTGGGGGCTAGCAATCAGCCCCAGCATTTT
CASSSYPVGASNQPQHF
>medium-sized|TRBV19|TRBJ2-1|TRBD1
TGTGCCAGTAGGGGACCTGACAGGGCTTACAATGAGCAGTTCTTC
CASRGPDRAYNEQFF
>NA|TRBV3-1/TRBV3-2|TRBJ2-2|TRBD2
TGTGCCAGCAGCCAAGATTGGACCCTGAGTTTTGGGGGGGAGAACACCGGGGAGCTGTTTTTT
CASSQDWTLSFGGENTGELFF
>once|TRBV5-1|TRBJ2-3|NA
TGCGCCAGCAGCTTGGTGCCAGGGATCACAGATACGCAGTATTTT
CASSLVPGITDTQYF
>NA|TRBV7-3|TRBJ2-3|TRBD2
TGTGCCAGCAGCTTAACGTCTAGCGGGGGGGATAGCACAGATACGCAGTATTTT
CASSLTSSGGDSTDTQYF
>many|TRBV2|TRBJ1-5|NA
TGTGCCAGCTTTTTCAGGGAGGTCGATCAGCCCCAGCATTTT
CASFFREVDQPQHF
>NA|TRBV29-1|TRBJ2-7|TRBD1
TGCAGCGCCTGCCGGGACAGGGGCTACGAGCAGTACTTC
CSACRDRGYEQYF
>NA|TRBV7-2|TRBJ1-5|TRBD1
TGTGCCAGCAGCGAGGGACAGGGGGGCAATCAGCCCCAGCATTTT
CASSEGQGGNQPQHF
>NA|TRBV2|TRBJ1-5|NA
TGTGCCAGCAGTGAAGAGGCAGGACAGCCCCAGCATTTT
CASSEEAGQPQHF
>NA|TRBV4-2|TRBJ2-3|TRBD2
TGTGCCAGCAGCCAGAGACTAGCAGCTCCCTTAGATACGCAGTATTTT
CASSQRLAAPLDTQYF
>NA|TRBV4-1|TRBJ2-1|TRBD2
TGCGCCAGCAGCCCGAGCCCTAGCGGGGGCCCCTACAATGAGCAGTTCTTC
CASSPSPSGGPYNEQFF